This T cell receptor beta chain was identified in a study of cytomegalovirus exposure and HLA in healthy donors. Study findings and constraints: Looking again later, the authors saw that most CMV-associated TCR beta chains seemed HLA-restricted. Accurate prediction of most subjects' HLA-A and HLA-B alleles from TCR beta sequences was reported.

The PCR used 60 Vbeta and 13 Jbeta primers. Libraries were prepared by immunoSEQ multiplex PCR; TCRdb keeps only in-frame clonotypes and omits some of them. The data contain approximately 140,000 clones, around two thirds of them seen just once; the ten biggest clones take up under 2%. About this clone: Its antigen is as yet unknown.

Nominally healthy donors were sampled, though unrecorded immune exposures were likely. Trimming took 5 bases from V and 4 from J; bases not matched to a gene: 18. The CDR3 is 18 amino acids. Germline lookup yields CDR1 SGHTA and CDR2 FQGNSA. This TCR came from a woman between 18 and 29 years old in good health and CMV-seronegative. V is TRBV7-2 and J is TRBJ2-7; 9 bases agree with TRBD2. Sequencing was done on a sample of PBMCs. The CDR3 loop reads CASSLLPMSSGSSYEQYV. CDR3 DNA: TGTGCCAGCAGCCTCCTCCCGATGAGTAGCGGGAGTTCATACGAGCAGTACGTC.